This T cell receptor beta chain was retrieved from a study of shared clonotypes between healthy human individuals (dated by TCRdb to 2018 to 2020). For context, the study as a whole: The cohort included three men and a couple of women between 18 and 49 years of age. For each donor, CD4 naive and CD4 memory were each given three plates, CD8 naive was given two plates, and CD8 memory was given one plate. The study deeply sequenced blood TCR repertoires of five healthy adults to estimate repertoire size and the extent of clonotype sharing between individuals. To increase sequencing depth and limit assay-specific biases, TCR repertoire library preparation and sequencing were carried out by different laboratories using diverse techniques. Leukapheresis yielded between about 0.85 and 10 billion PBMCs per donor.

CDR1 and CDR2 are read off the germline V gene as SQVTM and ANQGSEA. V and J lose 4 bases and 3 bases, and a span of 12 bases separates them. The CDR3 sequence holds 13 residues, the cysteine and phenylalanine included. Left in the record is the CDR3 DNA by itself, 39 bases read in frame from the first base. Using the deep immunoSEQ assay, multiplex PCR amplified TCR CDR3 regions from genomic DNA. Extracted genomic DNA from each cell subset was distributed evenly across all wells of several immunoSEQ 96-well plates, and each plate was treated as a replicate. Each replicate PCR for sorted subsets received roughly 0.2 ug genomic DNA, equal to tens of thousands of T cell genomes. Purified libraries were quantified with a Qubit 3.0 fluorometer, sized on a Bioanalyzer 2100, and re-quantified with the KAPA Library Quantification kit. Each immunoSEQ 96-well plate was sequenced on its own single-read 150-cycle Illumina NextSeq 550 flow cell. The authors' analysis ran thus. The immunoSEQ output contained only junctional sequences without quality scores, so filtering could not match that applied to full-length reads. To assign V/J genes and CDR3, sequences were annotated against IMGT germline references using PyIR, a Python wrapper for IgBLAST v1.9. Reads with weak V/J assignments (E-value above 1e-6), missing CDR3, stop codons, out-of-frame junctions, or ambiguous translated residues were removed. V3J clonotypes were defined by identical inferred V gene, J gene, and CDR3 amino acid sequence. Percentage overlap between repertoires was calculated by dividing the number of shared unique clonotypes by the size of the smaller repertoire. Richness of each repertoire was evaluated using RTK rarefaction, the Chao1 estimator, and Recon v2.1 estimates of unobserved clonotypes. For all TCRbeta clonotypes obtained by the gDNA method from a handful of donors, generation probabilities were computed with OLGA. The table was pulled from immuneACCESS by TCRdb, which kept in-frame rearrangements only. Such tables lose some clones; where checked, under half of the loss comes from unresolved V genes, and the rest has no known cause. The V and J calls and clone size are taken from that table; D and trimming were inferred from the DNA. Within this sample are 2 million to 2.5 million clones, with about 90% of them counted one time only. The leading ten clones occupy around 0.38% of the sample.

Findings and caveats that apply to the study as a whole: Even with the large sequencing depth, rarefaction of the sorted-subset datasets indicated that sequencing was incomplete. Pairwise subsampling indicated that sequencing depth was expected to affect the degree of clonotype sharing among donors. When a handful of donors were compared, the shared fraction of clonotypes was around 4.6% for naive CD4, roughly 3.3% for naive CD8, roughly 2.3% for memory CD4, and roughly 0.43% for memory CD8. Compared with non-shared clonotypes, clonotypes shared by all four sorted-subset donors had higher generation probabilities. Sampling was restricted to blood, and TCR repertoires in tissue are likely to differ from TCR repertoires in blood. Because the study included only a small number of donors, the genetic and exposure-history diversity represented was limited. Naive subsets generally had larger estimated clonotype richness than memory subsets did.

The donors were healthy, HIV-negative adults who had no recently reported acute infections or vaccinations. Every donor was a Caucasian adult living in Nashville, Tennessee, USA. CD4+ T cells were enriched by magnetic negative selection; naive cells were then positively selected on CD45RA, and the negative fraction formed the memory subset. Blood was collected by leukapheresis, and PBMCs were isolated by Ficoll-Histopaque density gradient centrifugation and then cryopreserved in liquid nitrogen vapor phase. Analytical flow cytometry was used to check the purity and quantity of each magnetically sorted T cell population. Each sorted fraction had its genomic DNA isolated and then quantified by UV absorbance on a Nanodrop 2000c. With respect to this clone: Which antigen it targets is not known. Per-base qualities were not stored, and no clone one base away is much larger.

The chain is encoded by TRBV29-1 joined to TRBJ1-1; there is no confident call for the D gene. The clonotype comes from a man aged 18 to 35 in good health. Some clones in this sample may be carry-over from other donors' samples. The sample was naive CD4+ T cells from PBMCs. The cell subset or site label corresponds to: CD45RA+ positively selected. The CDR3 region: CSVARRQDTEAFF. In nucleotides, the sequence is TGCAGCGTTGCGAGGCGTCAGGACACTGAAGCTTTCTTT.